This TCR beta chain was captured in a study of T-cell memory formation after mild COVID-19. TCRdb re-derived calls from the 5' RACE reads in MiXCR, one entry per CDR3 protein. This sample carries 190,000 or so distinct CDR3 sequences, roughly a tenth of them seen once, and the ten largest clones take 2.5% to 3.5%. V was cut by 0 bases and J by 11 bases, with 15 bases left in between. The CDR3 length is 14 residues. CDR1 is LGHDT and CDR2 is YNNKEL in the germline V gene (reference sequence). The TCR comes from a man between 18 and 29 years old who had mild COVID-19 (a few samples of this study predate the infection). Cell type and time point are not known. The sample was PBMCs or a T cell subset sorted from them (not recorded which). This sequence joins TRBV3-1 and TRBJ2-3; D perhaps matches TRBD2 (5 bases). In DNA, the CDR3 is TGTGCCAGCAGCCAAGACCCCGGGAATCCTTTGCAGTATTTT. Its translation is CASSQDPGNPLQYF.